This T cell receptor beta chain was sequenced during a study of blood T cell repertoires in COVID-19. Study information: Nucleic acid was either cDNA or gDNA, and it came from T cells, B-cell-depleted T cells, or PBMCs.

Study processing details: The assay estimated nucleated cells by amplifying reference gene primers. Generated by immunoSEQ multiplex PCR, the TCRdb table keeps only in-frame clones and is missing some. That table gives V, J and clone size, and the DNA gave D and trimming. This table holds 95,000 to 110,000 clones, roughly four fifths found once. The CDR3 runs 16 residues. CDR1 is MDHEN, CDR2 SYDVKM, per germline. V lost 9 bases to trimming and J lost 0 bases, with 18 bases between them. This sequence originates from a man in his sixties with acute or convalescent COVID-19. The rearrangement joins TRBV28 to TRBJ2-1; perhaps TRBD2 as D (6 bases). Sequenced material: peripheral blood. Written as DNA, the CDR3 is TGTGCCAGTGACCCCTTAGGAGGGAGCTCCTACAATGAGCAGTTCTTC. Translated: CASDPLGGSSYNEQFF.